This T cell receptor beta chain derives from a study of OX40 agonist ivuxolimab in advanced cancers. Looked up from germline, CDR1 is KGHSH and CDR2 is LQKENI. The CDR3 has 13 amino acids. Trimming took 1 base from V and 2 from J, leaving 5 bases between them. General observations from the study: On average, CD8+ T cells showed a greater number of expanded clones than CD4+.

About this clone itself: The antigen is unknown.

Generated by immunoSEQ multiplex PCR, the TCRdb table keeps only in-frame clones and is missing some. The sample lists tens of thousands of clones, roughly nine tenths occurring once. The V and J genes are TRBV18 and TRBJ1-1; D remains unclear. The receptor was derived from an adult with an advanced solid tumor such as melanoma, head and neck, liver or kidney cancer. This specimen was CD4+ or CD8+ T cells sorted from blood, taken in a trial of the OX40 agonist ivuxolimab. CDR3 nucleotide sequence: TGTGCCAGCTCACCACAGGGTAACACTGAAGCTTTCTTT. It is translated as CASSPQGNTEAFF.